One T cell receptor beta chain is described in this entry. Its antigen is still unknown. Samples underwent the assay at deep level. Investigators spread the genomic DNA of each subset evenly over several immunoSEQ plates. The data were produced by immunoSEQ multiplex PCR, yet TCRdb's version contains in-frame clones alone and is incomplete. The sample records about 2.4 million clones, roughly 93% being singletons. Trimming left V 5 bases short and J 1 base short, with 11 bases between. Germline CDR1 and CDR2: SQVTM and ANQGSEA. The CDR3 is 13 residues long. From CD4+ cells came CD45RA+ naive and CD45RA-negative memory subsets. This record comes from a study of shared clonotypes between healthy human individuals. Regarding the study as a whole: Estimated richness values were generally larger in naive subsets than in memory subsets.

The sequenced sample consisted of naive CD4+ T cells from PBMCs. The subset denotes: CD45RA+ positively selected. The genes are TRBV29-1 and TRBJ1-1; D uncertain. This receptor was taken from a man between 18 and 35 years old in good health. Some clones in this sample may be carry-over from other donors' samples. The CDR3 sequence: CSVIVTENTEAFF. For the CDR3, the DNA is TGCAGCGTTATTGTTACAGAGAACACTGAAGCTTTCTTT.